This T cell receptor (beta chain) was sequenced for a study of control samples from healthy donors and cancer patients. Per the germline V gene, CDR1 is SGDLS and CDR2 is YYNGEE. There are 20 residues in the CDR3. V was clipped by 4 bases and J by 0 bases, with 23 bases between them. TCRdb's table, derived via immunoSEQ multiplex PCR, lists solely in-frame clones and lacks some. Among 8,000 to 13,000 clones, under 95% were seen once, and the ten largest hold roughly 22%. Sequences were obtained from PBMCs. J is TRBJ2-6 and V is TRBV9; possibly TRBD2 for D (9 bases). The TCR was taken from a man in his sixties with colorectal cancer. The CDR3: CASSSPAGGTGPSGANVLTF. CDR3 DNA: TGTGCCAGCAGCTCACCGGCGGGGGGGACAGGACCCTCTGGGGCCAACGTCCTGACTTTC.